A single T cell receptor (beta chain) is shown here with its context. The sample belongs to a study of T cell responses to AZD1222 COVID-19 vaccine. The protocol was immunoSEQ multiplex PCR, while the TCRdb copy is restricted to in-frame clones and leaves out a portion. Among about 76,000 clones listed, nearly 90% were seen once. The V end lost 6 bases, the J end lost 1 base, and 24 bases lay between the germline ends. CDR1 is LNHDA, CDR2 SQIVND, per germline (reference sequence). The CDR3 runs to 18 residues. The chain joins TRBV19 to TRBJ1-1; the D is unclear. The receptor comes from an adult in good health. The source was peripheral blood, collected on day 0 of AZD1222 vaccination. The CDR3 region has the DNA TGTGCCAGTAGCACACCAGCAGGATCCGGGTCGGCGAACACTGAAGCTTTCTTT. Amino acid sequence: CASSTPAGSGSANTEAFF.